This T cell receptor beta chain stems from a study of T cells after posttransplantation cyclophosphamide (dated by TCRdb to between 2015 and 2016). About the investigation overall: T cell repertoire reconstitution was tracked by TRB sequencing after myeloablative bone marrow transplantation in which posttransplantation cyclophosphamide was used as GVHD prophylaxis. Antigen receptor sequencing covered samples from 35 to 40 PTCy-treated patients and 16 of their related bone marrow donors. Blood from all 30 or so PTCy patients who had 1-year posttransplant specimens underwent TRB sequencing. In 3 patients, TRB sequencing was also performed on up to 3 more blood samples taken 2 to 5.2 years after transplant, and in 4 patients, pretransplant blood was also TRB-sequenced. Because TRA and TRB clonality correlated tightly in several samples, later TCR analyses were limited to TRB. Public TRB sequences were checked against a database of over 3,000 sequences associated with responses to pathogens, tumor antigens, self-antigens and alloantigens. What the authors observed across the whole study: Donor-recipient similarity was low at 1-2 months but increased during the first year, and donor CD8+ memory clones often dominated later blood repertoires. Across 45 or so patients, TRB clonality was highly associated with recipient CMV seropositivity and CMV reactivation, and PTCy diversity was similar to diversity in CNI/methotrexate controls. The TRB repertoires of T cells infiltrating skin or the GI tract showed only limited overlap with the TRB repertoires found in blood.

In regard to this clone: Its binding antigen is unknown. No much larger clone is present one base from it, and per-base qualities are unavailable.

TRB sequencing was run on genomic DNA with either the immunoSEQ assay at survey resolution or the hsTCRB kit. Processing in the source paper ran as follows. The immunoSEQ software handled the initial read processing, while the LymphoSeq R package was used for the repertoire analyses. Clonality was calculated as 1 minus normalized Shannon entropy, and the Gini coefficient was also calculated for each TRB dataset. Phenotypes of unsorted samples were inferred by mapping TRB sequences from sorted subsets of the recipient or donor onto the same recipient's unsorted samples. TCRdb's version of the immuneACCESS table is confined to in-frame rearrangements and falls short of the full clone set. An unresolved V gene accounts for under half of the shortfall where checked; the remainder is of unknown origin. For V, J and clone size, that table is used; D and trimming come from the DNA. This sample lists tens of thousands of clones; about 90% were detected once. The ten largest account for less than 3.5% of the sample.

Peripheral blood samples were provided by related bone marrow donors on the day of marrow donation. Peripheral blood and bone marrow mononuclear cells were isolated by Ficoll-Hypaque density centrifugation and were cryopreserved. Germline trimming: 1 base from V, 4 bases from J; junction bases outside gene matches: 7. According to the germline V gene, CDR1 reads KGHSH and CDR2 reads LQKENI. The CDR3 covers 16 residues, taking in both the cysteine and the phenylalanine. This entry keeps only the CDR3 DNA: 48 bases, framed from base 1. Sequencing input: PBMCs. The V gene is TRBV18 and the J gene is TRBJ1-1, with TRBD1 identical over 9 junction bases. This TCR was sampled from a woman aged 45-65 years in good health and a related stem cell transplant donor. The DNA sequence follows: TGTGCCAGCTCACCACTTGAGACAGGGGGTTTCACTGAAGCTTTCTTT. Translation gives CASSPLETGGFTEAFF.